These 27 T cell receptor beta chains were all obtained from the same sample, sequenced in a study of cytomegalovirus exposure and HLA in healthy donors. Primers: 60 Vbeta forward and 13 Jbeta reverse. Here immunoSEQ multiplex PCR was the method, and the copy in TCRdb shows in-frame clones only, minus some. This sample has 120,000 to 150,000 clones, with roughly 86% found just once. Material for sequencing was PBMCs. These receptors originate from a young man in good health and CMV-seropositive.

The chain recombines TRBV7-9 with TRBJ1-1; a weak D match, TRBD1 (6 bases). The germline gives CDR1 SEHNR, CDR2 FQNEAQ (reference sequence). The V end lost 1 base, the J end lost 3 bases, and 9 bases lay between the germline ends. The CDR3 length is 14 residues. CDR3 loop: CASSLVQGYTEAFF. In nucleotides, the CDR3 is TGTGCCAGCAGCTTAGTGCAGGGGTACACTGAAGCTTTCTTT.

The chain combines TRBV28 with TRBJ1-1; D is undetermined. Trimming removed 4 bases from V and 6 bases from J, with 21 bases in between. The V gene's germline CDR1 is MDHEN and CDR2 SYDVKM. The CDR3 totals 16 residues. CDR3 residues: CASSSWAGGLFSEAFF. In DNA, the CDR3 is TGTGCCAGCAGTTCGTGGGCAGGAGGGCTGTTCTCTGAAGCTTTCTTT.

The V gene is TRBV5-1, the J gene TRBJ2-3; TRBD1 aligns across 7 bases. This CDR3 region has 15 residues. V lost 6 bases and J lost 0; bases outside the gene matches: 7. The germline CDR1 and CDR2 sequences are SGHRS and YFSETQ. The CDR3 DNA is TGCGCCAGCAAGACAGGGCATACTAGCACAGATACGCAGTATTTT. It specifies CASKTGHTSTDTQYF.

The rearrangement links TRBV4-2 to TRBJ1-5; 9 bases are a match to TRBD1. The CDR3 covers 16 residues. CDR1 LGHNA and CDR2 YNFKEQ come from the germline V gene. V lost 4 bases and J lost 3; bases outside the gene matches: 7. DNA for the CDR3: TGTGCCAGCAGCCCCCTAGGGGACAGGGTCAATCAGCCCCAGCATTTT. Translated: CASSPLGDRVNQPQHF.

The V and J genes are TRBV30 and TRBJ2-7, with no clear D. The CDR3 runs 14 residues. The germline V and J ends were trimmed by 0 bases and 0 bases, with 9 bases remaining between them. Germline V gene data show CDR1 as GTSNPN and CDR2 as SVGIG (reference sequence). CDR3 sequence: CAWSVEPSSYEQYF. The CDR3 nucleotides read TGTGCCTGGAGTGTAGAGCCGAGCTCCTACGAGCAGTACTTC.

The rearrangement joins TRBV5-1 to TRBJ1-2; D is uncertain. Germline V gives CDR1 SGHRS, CDR2 YFSETQ. Trimming took off 0 bases at V and 6 bases at J, with 6 bases between the two ends. The CDR3 consists of 12 residues. CDR3 coding DNA: TGCGCCAGCAGCTTGGCCCAGGATGGCTACACCTTC. This sequence encodes CASSLAQDGYTF.

The V call is TRBV10-3, the J call TRBJ2-2; 7 bases agree with TRBD2. The CDR3 covers 14 residues. The trim removed 3 bases at V and 4 bases at J, leaving 2 bases unmatched. CDR1 and CDR2 from the germline V gene are ENHRY and SYGVKD. CDR3 nucleotide sequence: TGTGCCATCAGTGAAGGGAGGGGCACCGGGGAGCTGTTTTTT. Translating gives CAISEGRGTGELFF.

V gene TRBV28 combines with J gene TRBJ2-7; 9 bases are a match to TRBD1. Germline loops: CDR1 MDHEN, CDR2 SYDVKM. Germline trimming cut 6 bases from V and 0 bases from J; bases unmatched to any gene: 6. This CDR3 comprises 15 residues. CDR3 sequence: CASRPQGAYSYEQYF. The CDR3 region has the DNA TGTGCCAGCAGACCACAGGGGGCCTACTCCTACGAGCAGTACTTC.

The J gene is TRBJ2-3, the V gene TRBV4-1; D ambiguous. Trimming pared 2 bases from V and 8 bases from J, leaving 5 bases between. CDR1 and CDR2 from the germline V gene are MGHRA and YSYEKL. This CDR3 is 11 amino acids long. The CDR3 is CASSQSITQYF. In nucleotides, the CDR3 is TGCGCCAGCAGCCAATCTATTACGCAGTATTTT.

DNA of the CDR3: TGTGCCAGCAGTGAATCGGGACTGAGAACCATATATTTT. It yields the protein CASSESGLRTIYF. The genes are TRBV6-1 and TRBJ1-3; perhaps TRBD1 as D (5 bases). The V end lost 2 bases, the J end lost 10 bases, and 12 bases lay between the germline ends. There are 13 residues in the CDR3. Germline V lookup: CDR1 MNHNS, CDR2 SASEGT.

This clone was detected only once. This sequence joins TRBV5-6 and TRBJ2-4; D might be TRBD1 (6 bases). CDR1 and CDR2 (germline): SGHDT, YYEEEE. V lost 4 bases to trimming and J lost 0 bases, with 23 bases between them. There are 19 residues in the CDR3. CDR3 region: CASSSDRLGNILAKNIQYF. CDR3 bases: TGTGCCAGCAGCAGTGACAGGTTGGGGAATATCCTAGCCAAAAACATTCAGTACTTC.

The V and J genes are TRBV19 and TRBJ1-5; D might be TRBD1 (5 bases). Trimming pared 7 bases from V and 2 bases from J, leaving 12 bases between. The CDR3 is made up of 14 amino acids. The germline gives CDR1 LNHDA, CDR2 SQIVND (reference sequence). CDR3 sequence reads: CASTRDLGNQPQHF. CDR3 DNA sequence: TGTGCCAGTACCAGGGATCTTGGCAATCAGCCCCAGCATTTT.

The chain carries TRBV19 and TRBJ1-4; tentatively, D is TRBD1 (5 bases). CDR1 and CDR2 (germline): LNHDA, SQIVND (reference sequence). V was trimmed by 8 bases and J by 3 bases, leaving 19 bases between them. This CDR3 has 16 amino acids. The chain's CDR3 is CASFGLESGANEKLFF. The CDR3 nucleotides are TGTGCCAGTTTTGGACTGGAATCGGGGGCTAATGAAAAACTGTTTTTT.

The CDR3 nucleotides are TGTGCCAGCAGTTCCCCGGGACTTCGGACAGATACGCAGTATTTT. Its translation: CASSSPGLRTDTQYF. J is TRBJ2-3 and V is TRBV28; weak D call: TRBD2 (6 bases). Germline V gives CDR1 MDHEN, CDR2 SYDVKM. The V and J ends lost 4 bases and 3 bases respectively, with 14 bases between them. The CDR3 totals 15 residues.

The chain is built from TRBV2 and TRBJ2-4, with 10 bases identical to TRBD2. The V and J ends lost 3 bases and 1 base, in that order; junction bases with no gene match: 9. Germline CDR1 and CDR2: SNHLY and FYNNEI. The CDR3 is 18 residues long. CDR3 nucleotide sequence: TGTGCCAGCAGTGACCAAGCTAGCGGGAGCGGGGCCAAAAACATTCAGTACTTC. The encoded protein is CASSDQASGSGAKNIQYF.

CDR3 residues: CASSLRRGSQSEQFF. Written as DNA, the CDR3 is TGTGCCAGCAGCTTAAGGCGGGGCAGCCAATCCGAGCAGTTCTTC. The V call is TRBV7-2, the J call TRBJ2-1, with a tentative D call TRBD2 (6 bases). The germline V gene encodes CDR1 SGHTA and CDR2 FQGNSA. This CDR3 spans 15 amino acids. Trimming left V 2 bases short and J 10 bases short, with 18 bases between.

The rearrangement links TRBV28 to TRBJ1-2; 10 bases line up with TRBD1. After removal of 0 bases from V and 5 bases from J, the junction contained 0 bases not matched to a gene. This CDR3 comprises 14 residues. Germline V lookup: CDR1 MDHEN, CDR2 SYDVKM. Here the CDR3 reads CASSLWGQGYGYTF. As DNA, the CDR3 is TGTGCCAGCAGTTTATGGGGACAGGGGTATGGCTACACCTTC.

About this clone itself: Other DNA sequences in this sample translate to the same CDR3. The rearrangement uses TRBV28 and TRBJ2-2; D is possibly TRBD1 (5 bases). Trimming pared 2 bases from V and 6 bases from J, leaving 7 bases between. In germline, CDR1 is MDHEN, CDR2 SYDVKM. The CDR3 covers 13 residues. CDR3 protein: CASSLPGSGELFF. The CDR3 DNA is TGTGCCAGCAGTTTACCAGGGTCCGGGGAGCTGTTTTTT.

The chain joins TRBV6-5 to TRBJ1-4, with 10 bases fitting TRBD1. CDR3 length: 14 residues. Losses at the gene ends were 6 bases for V and 7 bases for J; bases not matched to a gene: 5. Germline CDR1 reads MNHEY; CDR2 reads SVGAGI. CDR3 coding DNA: TGTGCCAGCAGGCGACAGGGGGCAAGTGAAAAACTGTTTTTT. Protein sequence: CASRRQGASEKLFF.

This rearrangement joins TRBV2 to TRBJ1-5; TRBD1 matches 7 bases. Germline trimming cut 3 bases from V and 8 bases from J; bases unmatched to any gene: 10. This CDR3 is 15 amino acids long. Germline-derived CDR1 and CDR2 are SNHLY and FYNNEI. Written as DNA, the CDR3 is TGTGCCAGCAGTGAGGAGGGGGCGAACTTTAAGCCCCAGCATTTT. It encodes CASSEEGANFKPQHF.

A single count supports this clone. This chain links TRBV2 with TRBJ2-7, with 12 bases that match TRBD1. Germline V CDR1 and CDR2: SNHLY, FYNNEI. Trimming removed 5 bases from V and 2 bases from J; junction bases left unmatched: 1. The CDR3 runs to 14 residues. The CDR3 DNA reads as TGTGCCAGCAGTTGGGACAGGGGGCCCTACGAGCAGTACTTC. Protein sequence: CASSWDRGPYEQYF. Full variable domain (remainder filled in from reference TRBV2 and TRBJ2-7): EPEVTQTPSHQVTQMGQEVILRCVPISNHLYFYWYRQILGQKVEFLVSFYNNEISEKSEIFDDQFSVERPDGSNFTLKIRSTKLEDSAMYFCASSWDRGPYEQYFGPGTRLTVT.

J is TRBJ2-2 and V is TRBV6-5, with D tentatively TRBD1 (5 bases). Germline V gene sequence: CDR1 MNHEY, CDR2 SVGAGI. Between the trimmed V and J ends, which lost 2 bases and 5 bases, there was a span of 9 bases. This CDR3 region has 14 residues. The CDR3: CASSYEGDTGELFF. CDR3 coding DNA: TGTGCCAGCAGTTACGAAGGGGATACCGGGGAGCTGTTTTTT.

The J gene is TRBJ2-7, the V gene TRBV10-2; 7 bases align to TRBD2. The germline CDR1 and CDR2 sequences are WSHSY and SAAADI. This CDR3 is built from 15 residues. The trim removed 3 bases at V and 4 bases at J, leaving 9 bases unmatched. CDR3 loop: CASSDALAGAYEQYF. CDR3 bases: TGCGCCAGCAGTGATGCCCTCGCGGGAGCATACGAGCAGTACTTC.

V is TRBV9 and J is TRBJ2-1, with 10 bases lining up with TRBD2. In germline, CDR1 is SGDLS, CDR2 YYNGEE. J was trimmed by 2 bases and V by 4 bases; bases with no gene match: 15. This CDR3 region has 19 residues. The CDR3 is CASSPSGLAVQGPYNEQFF. CDR3 coding DNA: TGTGCCAGCAGCCCCTCCGGACTAGCGGTTCAAGGACCCTACAATGAGCAGTTCTTC.

This chain joins TRBV29-1 and TRBJ1-2; D remains ambiguous. V was cut by 5 bases and J by 1 base, with 11 bases left in between. CDR1 is SQVTM, CDR2 ANQGSEA, per germline. This CDR3 has 13 residues. CDR3 in amino acids: CSVPRLFNYGYTF. CDR3 nucleotides: TGCAGCGTTCCCCGACTGTTTAACTATGGCTACACCTTC.

This clone was seen more than once but under ten times. The V and J genes are TRBV7-2 and TRBJ2-5; 11 bases are shared with TRBD2. The ends lost 2 bases at V and 11 bases at J; junction bases unmatched: 7. The CDR3 is 14 residues long. Per the germline V gene, CDR1 is SGHTA and CDR2 is FQGNSA. Here the CDR3 reads CASSLSLAGDSQYF. The CDR3 region has the DNA TGTGCCAGCAGCTTATCACTAGCGGGAGATAGTCAGTACTTC.

V gene TRBV29-1 combines with J gene TRBJ1-2; D is uncertain. The CDR3 runs 14 residues. Germline loops: CDR1 SQVTM, CDR2 ANQGSEA. CDR3 protein: CSHANNGLYDGYTF. CDR3 sequence (DNA): TGCAGTCATGCCAATAACGGGTTGTATGATGGCTACACCTTC.